Given below is one T cell receptor (beta chain) in context. Its antigen is unidentified. This specimen belongs to a study of cytomegalovirus exposure and HLA in healthy donors. Study observations and caveats: The study put under 200 TCR beta chains on its list as cytomegalovirus-associated. TCR beta sequences numbering 15,000 to 20,000 were associated with HLA alleles at 0.05 false discovery rate in a later analysis.

These donors counted as nominally healthy when sampled, but unrecorded immune exposures were likely. This CDR3 is built from 13 residues. The V and J ends lost 10 bases and 11 bases respectively, with 24 bases between them. The germline V gene encodes CDR1 SGHRS and CDR2 YFSETQ. PCR amplification relied on 60 Vbeta primers (plus 13 Jbeta primers). Original analysis: The count from a later analysis was 60 million to 85 million unique TCR beta chains, some 12 million of them shared. The table came from immunoSEQ multiplex PCR; TCRdb's copy has only in-frame clones and leaves some out. The V and J calls and clone size were taken over from that table, and D and trimming were inferred from the DNA. The table shows fewer than 150,000 clones, with roughly 78% occurring only once.

Sequenced material: PBMCs. This receptor was obtained from a man aged 40-55 years in good health and CMV-seropositive. The chain links TRBV5-1 to TRBJ2-5, with D possibly matching TRBD1 (8 bases). CDR3 sequence: CAGTRGREYVQYF. The CDR3 DNA sequence: TGCGCCGGGACCAGGGGGCGGGAGTACGTGCAGTACTTC.